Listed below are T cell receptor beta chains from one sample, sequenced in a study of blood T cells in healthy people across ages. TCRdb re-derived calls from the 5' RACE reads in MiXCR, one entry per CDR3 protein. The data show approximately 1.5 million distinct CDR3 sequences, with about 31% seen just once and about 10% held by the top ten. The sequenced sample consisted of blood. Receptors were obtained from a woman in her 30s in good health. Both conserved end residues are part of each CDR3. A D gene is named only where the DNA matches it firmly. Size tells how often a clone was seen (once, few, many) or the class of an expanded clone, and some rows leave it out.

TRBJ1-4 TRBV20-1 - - CSATGTANEKLFF TGCAGTGCCACCGGGACCGCAAATGAAAAACTGTTTTTT
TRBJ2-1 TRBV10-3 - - CAIGSNEQFF TGTGCCATTGGGAGCAATGAGCAGTTCTTC
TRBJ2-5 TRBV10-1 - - CASSTQVGETQYF TGCGCCAGCAGCACACAGGTCGGAGAGACCCAGTACTTC
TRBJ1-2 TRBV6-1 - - CASSVVIQANYGYTF TGTGCCAGCAGTGTCGTGATACAGGCTAACTATGGCTACACCTTC
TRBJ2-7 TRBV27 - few CATLRVFNEQYF TGTGCCACTCTTCGTGTTTTCAACGAGCAGTACTTC
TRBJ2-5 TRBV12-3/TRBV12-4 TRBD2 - CASSFDPAGGETQYF TGTGCCAGCAGTTTCGATCCAGCGGGGGGGGAGACCCAGTACTTC
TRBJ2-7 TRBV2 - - CASSERSGVQYF TGTGCCAGCAGTGAACGTTCCGGGGTGCAGTACTTC
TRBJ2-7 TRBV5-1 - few CASSLVSVGEQYF TGCGCCAGCAGCTTGGTCTCAGTGGGAGAGCAGTACTTC
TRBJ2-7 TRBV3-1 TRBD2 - CASSRVGAGAYEQYF TGTGCCAGCAGCCGAGTCGGCGCGGGAGCCTACGAGCAGTACTTC
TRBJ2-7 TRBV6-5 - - CASSSAGLFYEQYF TGTGCCAGCAGTTCGGCAGGGCTCTTCTACGAGCAGTACTTC
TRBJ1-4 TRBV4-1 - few CASSIILQRSNEKLFF TGCGCCAGCAGCATAATACTACAGAGGTCTAATGAAAAACTGTTTTTT
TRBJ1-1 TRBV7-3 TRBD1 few CASSLSLQGVNTEAFF TGTGCCAGCAGCTTAAGTTTGCAGGGGGTGAACACTGAAGCTTTCTTT
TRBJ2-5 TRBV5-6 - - CASSSDTTETQYF TGTGCCAGCAGCTCGGACACCACAGAGACCCAGTACTTC
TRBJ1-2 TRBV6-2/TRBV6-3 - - CASSSGGTNYGYTF TGTGCCAGCAGCTCAGGAGGCACTAACTATGGCTACACCTTC
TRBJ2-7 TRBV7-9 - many CASSPMGDEQYF TGTGCCAGCAGCCCGATGGGGGACGAGCAGTACTTC